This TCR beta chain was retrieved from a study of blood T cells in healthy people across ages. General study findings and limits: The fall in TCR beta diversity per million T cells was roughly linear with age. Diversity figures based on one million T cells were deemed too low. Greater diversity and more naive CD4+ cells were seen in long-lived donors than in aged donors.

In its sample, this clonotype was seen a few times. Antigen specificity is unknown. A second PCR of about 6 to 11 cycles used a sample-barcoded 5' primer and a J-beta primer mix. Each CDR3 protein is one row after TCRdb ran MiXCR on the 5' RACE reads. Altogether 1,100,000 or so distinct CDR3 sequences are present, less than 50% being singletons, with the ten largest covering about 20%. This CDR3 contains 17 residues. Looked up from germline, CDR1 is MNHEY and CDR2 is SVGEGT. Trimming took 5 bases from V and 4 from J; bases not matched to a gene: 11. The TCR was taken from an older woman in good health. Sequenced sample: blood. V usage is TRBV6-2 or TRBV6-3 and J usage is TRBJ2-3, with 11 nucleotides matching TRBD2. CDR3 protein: CASSPGLAERSSDTQYF. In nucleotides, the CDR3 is TGTGCCAGCAGTCCGGGACTAGCGGAGAGGTCCTCAGATACGCAGTATTTT.